One and the same sample provided the 2 T cell receptor beta chains below, sequenced in a study of shared clonotypes between healthy human individuals. CD45RO negativity and positive selection for CCR7 defined naive CD8 cells, a population that excluded terminally differentiated effector memory CD45RA+ cells. Clones were read by immunoSEQ multiplex PCR, and TCRdb kept only the in-frame ones, dropping some. Of about 820,000 clones detected, 80% to 95% appear once; the ten largest clones hold about 25%. Sequencing used naive CD8+ T cells sorted from blood. The receptors derive from a man younger than 45 in good health.

This chain connects TRBV4-3 to TRBJ2-5, with D possibly being TRBD2 (5 bases). The germline V and J ends were trimmed by 4 bases and 2 bases, with 14 bases remaining between them. This CDR3 is 15 amino acids long. Germline lookup yields CDR1 LGHNA and CDR2 YSLEER. The CDR3 bases are TGCGCCAGCAGCCCTAGCTCGTACCAACAAGAGACCCAGTACTTC. Amino acids: CASSPSSYQQETQYF.

The CDR3, as DNA: TGCGCCAGCAGGGTAGGGACTACCTACGAGCAGTACTTC. Translating gives CASRVGTTYEQYF. The rearrangement joins TRBV5-1 to TRBJ2-7; 7 bases are a match to TRBD2. Germline loops: CDR1 SGHRS, CDR2 YFSETQ. V dropped 5 bases and J dropped 2; count of bases not matched to a gene: 4. CDR3 length: 13 amino acids.